This is a list of T cell receptor beta chains from one sample in a study of shared clonotypes between healthy human individuals. Clones were sequenced by immunoSEQ multiplex PCR, and TCRdb holds only the in-frame ones, with some missing. This table has 600,000 or so clones, about 98% appearing once. Sequencing was performed on naive CD8+ T cells sorted from blood. These receptors were collected from a man aged 25 to 45 in good health. CDR3s include the opening cysteine and the closing phenylalanine or tryptophan. A D gene is named only where the DNA matches it firmly. A row's size may be missing; if present it is once, few, many or a size class.

abundance: .; j_gene: TRBJ2-5; v_gene: TRBV27; d_gene: .; len: 17; CDR3nt: TGTGCCAGCAGTTTCCTTCATCCCTCGGACACGGGGGAGACCCAGTACTTC; CDR3aa: CASSFLHPSDTGETQYF
abundance: .; j_gene: TRBJ2-7; v_gene: TRBV15; d_gene: .; len: 14; CDR3nt: TGTGCCACCAGCAGAGGTAGGGGATTGTACGAGCAGTACTTC; CDR3aa: CATSRGRGLYEQYF
abundance: .; j_gene: TRBJ2-2; v_gene: TRBV11-3; d_gene: .; len: 15; CDR3nt: TGTGCCAGCAGCTTTCGGGGGGCCGGCACCGGGGAGCTGTTTTTT; CDR3aa: CASSFRGAGTGELFF
abundance: .; j_gene: TRBJ2-2; v_gene: TRBV9; d_gene: .; len: 14; CDR3nt: TGTGCCAGCACCGACAGACTGAACACCGGGGAGCTGTTTTTT; CDR3aa: CASTDRLNTGELFF
abundance: .; j_gene: TRBJ2-7; v_gene: TRBV28; d_gene: TRBD2; len: 14; CDR3nt: TGTGCCAGCAAACTAGCGGGAGTGGATTGGGAGCAGTACTTC; CDR3aa: CASKLAGVDWEQYF
abundance: few; j_gene: TRBJ1-5; v_gene: TRBV30; d_gene: .; len: 14; CDR3nt: TGTGCCTGGCCCCGGAAGAGGGTCGGACAGCCCCAGCATTTT; CDR3aa: CAWPRKRVGQPQHF
abundance: .; j_gene: TRBJ2-3; v_gene: TRBV2; d_gene: .; len: 13; CDR3nt: TGTGCCAGCTCCGTTAGGGCCGCAGATACGCAGTATTTT; CDR3aa: CASSVRAADTQYF
abundance: .; j_gene: TRBJ1-2; v_gene: TRBV28; d_gene: TRBD1; len: 16; CDR3nt: TGTGCCAGCAGTCTTACAGGGGATTCCCCTAACTATGGCTACACCTTC; CDR3aa: CASSLTGDSPNYGYTF
abundance: .; j_gene: TRBJ1-2; v_gene: TRBV29-1; d_gene: TRBD1; len: 14; CDR3nt: TGCAGCGCCGTGGGACAGGTCAATAACTATGGCTACACCTTC; CDR3aa: CSAVGQVNNYGYTF
abundance: .; j_gene: TRBJ2-1; v_gene: TRBV28; d_gene: .; len: 12; CDR3nt: TGTGCCAGCAGTCTCCCCTACAATGAGCAGTTCTTC; CDR3aa: CASSLPYNEQFF
abundance: .; j_gene: TRBJ1-1; v_gene: TRBV5-8; d_gene: .; len: 15; CDR3nt: TGTGCCAGCAGCTTAAGGGGGGGCATGAACACTGAAGCTTTCTTT; CDR3aa: CASSLRGGMNTEAFF
abundance: .; j_gene: TRBJ2-2; v_gene: TRBV6-5; d_gene: .; len: 15; CDR3nt: TGTGCCAGCAGTCTCGCGGGACCGGAGCCCGGGGAGCTGTTTTTT; CDR3aa: CASSLAGPEPGELFF
abundance: .; j_gene: TRBJ2-7; v_gene: TRBV27; d_gene: TRBD1; len: 15; CDR3nt: TGTGCCAGCAGTTTATCCGGGACAGGATTCTACGAGCAGTACTTC; CDR3aa: CASSLSGTGFYEQYF
abundance: .; j_gene: TRBJ1-4; v_gene: TRBV5-1; d_gene: .; len: 14; CDR3nt: TGCGCCAGCAGCTTTGGCGGGACGAATGAAAAACTGTTTTTT; CDR3aa: CASSFGGTNEKLFF
abundance: .; j_gene: TRBJ2-5; v_gene: TRBV7-9; d_gene: .; len: 13; CDR3nt: TGTGCCAGCAGCCACAGCGGGCAAGAGACCCAGTACTTC; CDR3aa: CASSHSGQETQYF
abundance: once; j_gene: TRBJ2-1; v_gene: TRBV11-3; d_gene: .; len: 14; CDR3nt: TGTGCCAGCAGCTCACATGACTCCTACAATGAGCAGTTCTTC; CDR3aa: CASSSHDSYNEQFF
abundance: .; j_gene: TRBJ1-1; v_gene: TRBV29-1; d_gene: TRBD1; len: 15; CDR3nt: TGCAGCAGCTATGGGTTCGGGACAGGCGTAACTGAAGCTTTCTTT; CDR3aa: CSSYGFGTGVTEAFF
abundance: .; j_gene: TRBJ2-2; v_gene: TRBV7-2; d_gene: .; len: 12; CDR3nt: TGTGCCAGCAGCTACGTGGACGGGGAGCTGTTTTTT; CDR3aa: CASSYVDGELFF
abundance: .; j_gene: TRBJ1-1; v_gene: TRBV7-3; d_gene: .; len: 13; CDR3nt: TGTGCCAGCAGCTTACTGGGGGACACTGAAGCTTTCTTT; CDR3aa: CASSLLGDTEAFF
abundance: once; j_gene: TRBJ1-1; v_gene: TRBV12-5; d_gene: .; len: 12; CDR3nt: TGTGCTAGTGGTTTTGGAGACACTGAAGCTTTCTTT; CDR3aa: CASGFGDTEAFF
abundance: .; j_gene: TRBJ2-3; v_gene: TRBV4-1; d_gene: .; len: 13; CDR3nt: TGCGCCAGCAGCCAAGCCCACACAGATACGCAGTATTTT; CDR3aa: CASSQAHTDTQYF
abundance: once; j_gene: TRBJ1-5; v_gene: TRBV7-9; d_gene: TRBD1; len: 15; CDR3nt: TGTGCCAGCAGCGCATCCGGGACAGTCAATCAGCCCCAGCATTTT; CDR3aa: CASSASGTVNQPQHF
abundance: .; j_gene: TRBJ1-2; v_gene: TRBV27; d_gene: .; len: 15; CDR3nt: TGTGCCAGCAGTACATACAGGAATCTTAACTATGGCTACACCTTC; CDR3aa: CASSTYRNLNYGYTF
abundance: .; j_gene: TRBJ2-1; v_gene: TRBV5-1; d_gene: TRBD1; len: 17; CDR3nt: TGCGCCAGCAGCCCTGCCGGCCCGGGACAGGGGTTGAATGAGCAGTTCTTC; CDR3aa: CASSPAGPGQGLNEQFF
abundance: .; j_gene: TRBJ2-2; v_gene: TRBV9; d_gene: .; len: 15; CDR3nt: TGTGCCAGCAGCGTAGGGGGGCGGAACACCGGGGAGCTGTTTTTT; CDR3aa: CASSVGGRNTGELFF
abundance: .; j_gene: TRBJ1-5; v_gene: TRBV2; d_gene: TRBD1; len: 16; CDR3nt: TGTGCCAGCAGGTTAATGGACAGGGCTAACAATCAGCCCCAGCATTTT; CDR3aa: CASRLMDRANNQPQHF
abundance: .; j_gene: TRBJ1-3; v_gene: TRBV16; d_gene: .; len: 15; CDR3nt: TGTGCCAGCAGCCAATCGGCGGGAACGGGAAACACCATATATTTT; CDR3aa: CASSQSAGTGNTIYF
abundance: .; j_gene: TRBJ2-2; v_gene: TRBV9; d_gene: .; len: 12; CDR3nt: TGTGCCAGCAGTCTCCTTCCCGGGGAGCTGTTTTTT; CDR3aa: CASSLLPGELFF
abundance: .; j_gene: TRBJ2-1; v_gene: TRBV6-5; d_gene: .; len: 14; CDR3nt: TGTGCCAGCAGTTACACAACTAAAAGGGATGAGCAGTTCTTC; CDR3aa: CASSYTTKRDEQFF
abundance: once; j_gene: TRBJ2-5; v_gene: TRBV19; d_gene: .; len: 13; CDR3nt: TGTGCCAGTAGTATGTGGGGAGAAGAGACCCAGTACTTC; CDR3aa: CASSMWGEETQYF
abundance: .; j_gene: TRBJ2-3; v_gene: TRBV13; d_gene: .; len: 14; CDR3nt: TGTGCCAGCGGTCAGGGTTGGGGCGCAGATACGCAGTATTTT; CDR3aa: CASGQGWGADTQYF
abundance: .; j_gene: TRBJ1-4; v_gene: TRBV5-5; d_gene: TRBD1; len: 15; CDR3nt: TGTGCCAGCAGCCCAGGACAGGGGGCAGGTGAAAAACTGTTTTTT; CDR3aa: CASSPGQGAGEKLFF
abundance: .; j_gene: TRBJ2-3; v_gene: TRBV2; d_gene: .; len: 16; CDR3nt: TGTGCCAGCAGTGAAGATGGGGGTACGAGCACAGATACGCAGTATTTT; CDR3aa: CASSEDGGTSTDTQYF
abundance: .; j_gene: TRBJ2-5; v_gene: TRBV4-1; d_gene: .; len: 15; CDR3nt: TGCGCCAGCAGCCAACCCCGGGACTTCGAAGAGACCCAGTACTTC; CDR3aa: CASSQPRDFEETQYF
abundance: few; j_gene: TRBJ2-7; v_gene: TRBV5-6; d_gene: TRBD2; len: 14; CDR3nt: TGTGCCAGCATTGGGGGAGGGCCCATCTACGAGCAGTACTTC; CDR3aa: CASIGGGPIYEQYF
abundance: .; j_gene: TRBJ1-4; v_gene: TRBV5-6; d_gene: .; len: 12; CDR3nt: TGTGCCAGCAGCTCATATCCGGAAAAACTGTTTTTT; CDR3aa: CASSSYPEKLFF
abundance: .; j_gene: TRBJ2-1; v_gene: TRBV28; d_gene: .; len: 15; CDR3nt: TGTGCCACCGACCGCAGGGGTAGTAAAGGGGATGAGCAGTTCTTC; CDR3aa: CATDRRGSKGDEQFF
abundance: .; j_gene: TRBJ2-7; v_gene: TRBV5-4; d_gene: .; len: 13; CDR3nt: TGTGCCAGCAGCTCCCGAAACGAGGGCGAGCAGTACTTC; CDR3aa: CASSSRNEGEQYF
abundance: .; j_gene: TRBJ2-7; v_gene: TRBV15; d_gene: .; len: 15; CDR3nt: TGTGCCACCAGCAGAGATTGGACACCAACCTACGAGCAGTACTTC; CDR3aa: CATSRDWTPTYEQYF
abundance: .; j_gene: TRBJ2-2; v_gene: TRBV4-1; d_gene: .; len: 15; CDR3nt: TGCGCCAGCAGCCAAGAAGGCCTGACAGACTGGGAGCTGTTTTTT; CDR3aa: CASSQEGLTDWELFF
abundance: .; j_gene: TRBJ2-5; v_gene: TRBV7-6; d_gene: TRBD1; len: 15; CDR3nt: TGTGCCAGCAGCCTTTGGACAGGGCAAGGGGAGACCCAGTACTTC; CDR3aa: CASSLWTGQGETQYF
abundance: .; j_gene: TRBJ2-1; v_gene: TRBV7-9; d_gene: .; len: 16; CDR3nt: TGTGCCAGCAGCCCAGGGGACTATAAACCCTACAATGAGCAGTTCTTC; CDR3aa: CASSPGDYKPYNEQFF
abundance: .; j_gene: TRBJ2-3; v_gene: TRBV2; d_gene: TRBD2; len: 14; CDR3nt: TGTGCCAGCACCAATAGCGGGAGCTCCGATACGCAGTATTTT; CDR3aa: CASTNSGSSDTQYF
abundance: .; j_gene: TRBJ2-3; v_gene: TRBV28; d_gene: TRBD1; len: 16; CDR3nt: TGTGCCAGCAGTTACCCTGGGACAGGTAGCACAGATACGCAGTATTTT; CDR3aa: CASSYPGTGSTDTQYF